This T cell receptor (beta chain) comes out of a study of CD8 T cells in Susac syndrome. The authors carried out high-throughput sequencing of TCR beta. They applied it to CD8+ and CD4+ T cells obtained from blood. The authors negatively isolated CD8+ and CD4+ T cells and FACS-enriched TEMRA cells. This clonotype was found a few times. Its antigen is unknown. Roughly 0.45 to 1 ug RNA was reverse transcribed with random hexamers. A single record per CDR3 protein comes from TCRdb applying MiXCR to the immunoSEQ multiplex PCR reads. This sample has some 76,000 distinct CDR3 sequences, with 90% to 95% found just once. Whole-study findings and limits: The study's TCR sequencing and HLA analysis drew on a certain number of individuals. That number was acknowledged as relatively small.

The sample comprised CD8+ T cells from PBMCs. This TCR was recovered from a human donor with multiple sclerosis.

The CDR3 DNA sequence: TGTGCCAGCAGTTCGGGGCTGAACACTGAAGCTTTCTTT. This translates into CASSSGLNTEAFF. This rearrangement joins TRBV2 to TRBJ1-1; a possible D gene is TRBD1 (5 bases). This CDR3 is built from 13 residues. The germline V gene has CDR1 SNHLY and CDR2 FYNNEI. Between the trimmed V and J ends, which lost 5 bases and 0 bases, there was a span of 7 bases.